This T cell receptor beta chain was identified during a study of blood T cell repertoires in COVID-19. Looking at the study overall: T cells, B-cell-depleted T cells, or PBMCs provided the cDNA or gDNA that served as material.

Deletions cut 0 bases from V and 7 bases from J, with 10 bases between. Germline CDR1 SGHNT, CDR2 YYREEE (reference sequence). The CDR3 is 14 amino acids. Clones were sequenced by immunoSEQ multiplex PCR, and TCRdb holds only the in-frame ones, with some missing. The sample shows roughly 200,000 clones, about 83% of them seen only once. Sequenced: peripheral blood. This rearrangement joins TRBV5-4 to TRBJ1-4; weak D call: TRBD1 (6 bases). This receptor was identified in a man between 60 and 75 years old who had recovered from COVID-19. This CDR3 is CASSLGGQGEKLFF. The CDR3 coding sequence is TGTGCCAGCAGCTTGGGGGGGCAAGGTGAAAAACTGTTTTTT.